The present T cell receptor (beta chain) was sequenced within a study of T cell repertoires in cytomegalovirus infection. Study summary: CMV epitopes, recently identified HLA-C-restricted and well-studied HLA-B-restricted, were used. Public TCR beta signatures indicated both CMV infection and matching HLA type.

This clonotype was seen a handful of times. The target antigen is unknown. Whole-study findings and limits: Individuals carrying CMV plus the relevant HLA were identified by cumulative frequency of public TCR beta families.

TCRdb ran MiXCR on the reads and lists one entry per CDR3 protein. The profile shows some 800,000 distinct CDR3 sequences, approximately 30% of them singletons. CDR1 is SGHVS and CDR2 is FNYEAQ in the germline V gene. J was trimmed by 6 bases and V by 4 bases; bases with no gene match: 12. The CDR3 is made up of 16 amino acids. The genes are TRBV7-6 and TRBJ2-3; 8 bases agree with TRBD1. This sequence was found in a human donor in good health (CMV status not recorded). Some clones in this sample may be carry-over from other donors' samples. The source was cultured CD8+ T cells from PBMCs, collected from culture after CMV antigen stimulation. The CDR3 DNA reads as TGTGCCAGCAGCTCATACTTGGGACAGGCGGGGGATACGCAGTATTTT. It specifies CASSSYLGQAGDTQYF.